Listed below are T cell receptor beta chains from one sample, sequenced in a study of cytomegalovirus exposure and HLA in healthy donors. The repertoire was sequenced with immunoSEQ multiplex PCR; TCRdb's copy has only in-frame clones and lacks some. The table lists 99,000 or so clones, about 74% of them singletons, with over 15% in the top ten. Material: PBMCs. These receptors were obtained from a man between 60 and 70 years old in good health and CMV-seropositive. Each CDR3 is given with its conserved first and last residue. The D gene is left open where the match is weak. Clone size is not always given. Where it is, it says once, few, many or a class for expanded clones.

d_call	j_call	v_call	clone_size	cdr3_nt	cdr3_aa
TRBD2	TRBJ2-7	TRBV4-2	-	TGTGCCAGCAGCATCACCCCCGGGACTAGCAACTACGAGCAGTACTTC	CASSITPGTSNYEQYF
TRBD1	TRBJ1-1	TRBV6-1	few	TGTGCCAGCAGTGAAAGTTGGGGACAGGGATGGGAGGACACTGAAGCTTTCTTT	CASSESWGQGWEDTEAFF
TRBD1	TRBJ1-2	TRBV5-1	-	TGCGCCAGCAGCACAACCGGGACAGAAGGCTACACCTTC	CASSTTGTEGYTF
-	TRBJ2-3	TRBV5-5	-	TGTGCCAGCAGCTTGGCAGGGGTTGGAGTTGGGTATTTT	CASSLAGVGVGYF
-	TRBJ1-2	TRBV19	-	TGCGCCAGTAATCCAGGCGGGTATTGCTACACCTTC	CASNPGGYCYTF
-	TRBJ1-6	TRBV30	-	TGTGCCCGAGCCGAAGGGGTCTATAATTCACCCCTCCACTTT	CARAEGVYNSPLHF
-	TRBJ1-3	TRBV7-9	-	TGTGCCAGCAGCCCACAGGGAAACACCATATATTTT	CASSPQGNTIYF
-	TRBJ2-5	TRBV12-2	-	TGTGCAAGTCGCTTAGCACCTCCTTCGCCGGGGTCCGAGTACCAAGAGACCCAGTACTTC	CASRLAPPSPGSEYQETQYF
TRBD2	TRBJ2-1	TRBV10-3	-	TGTGCCACAAGTCTGGCGGGGGGCCCTGAGCAGTTCTTC	CATSLAGGPEQFF
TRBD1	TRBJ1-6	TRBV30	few	TGTGCCTGGAATGAGTTAGGCAGGGGGCGATCACCCCTCCACTTT	CAWNELGRGRSPLHF
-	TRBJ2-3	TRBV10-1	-	TGCGCCAGCAGTGAGGAGGGGGGGGCGGCAGATACGCAGTATTTT	CASSEEGGAADTQYF
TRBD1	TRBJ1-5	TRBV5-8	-	TGTGCCAGCAGCCTGCGGGACAGGACCAATCAGCCCCAGCATTTT	CASSLRDRTNQPQHF
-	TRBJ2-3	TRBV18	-	TGTGCCAGCTCCGCCCAGGGGTACACAGATACGCAGTATTTT	CASSAQGYTDTQYF
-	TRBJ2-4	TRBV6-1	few	TGTGCCAGCAGTGAAGACGGTTTACAGCCAGTTTTAGCCAAAAACATTCAGTACTTC	CASSEDGLQPVLAKNIQYF
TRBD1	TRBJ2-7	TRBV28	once	TGTGCCAGCCGGGGACAGACCTACGAGCAGTACTTC	CASRGQTYEQYF
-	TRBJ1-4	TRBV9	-	TGTGCCAGCAGCGTCGGGACTACAACAACTAATGAAAAACTGTTTTTT	CASSVGTTTTNEKLFF
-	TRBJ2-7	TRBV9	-	TGTGCCAGCAGCCCCTACCCTAGGACATTCGGAGAGCAGTACTTC	CASSPYPRTFGEQYF
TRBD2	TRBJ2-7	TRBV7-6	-	TGTGCCAGCAGCTTACGCCGTACTAGCGGGGGGATCTCCTACGAGCAGTACTTC	CASSLRRTSGGISYEQYF
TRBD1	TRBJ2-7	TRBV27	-	TGTGCCAGCATGGGACAGGGATTTTCCCTTCAGTACTTC	CASMGQGFSLQYF
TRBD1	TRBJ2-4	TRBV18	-	TGTGCCAGCTCACCGCTCGGGACAGGGGGAAGGGACATTCAGTACTTC	CASSPLGTGGRDIQYF
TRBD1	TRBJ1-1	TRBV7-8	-	TGTGCCAGCAGCCCTTACAGGGGACTGAACACTGAAGCTTTCTTT	CASSPYRGLNTEAFF
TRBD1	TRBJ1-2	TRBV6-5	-	TGTGCCAGCAGTGACAGGGATTGGTATGGCTACACCTTC	CASSDRDWYGYTF
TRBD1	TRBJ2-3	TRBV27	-	TGTGCCAGCAGTGGCTACAGGGGCCTAAGCACAGATACGCAGTATTTT	CASSGYRGLSTDTQYF
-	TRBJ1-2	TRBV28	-	TGTGCCAGCAGTTTACTAAACTATGGCTACACCTTC	CASSLLNYGYTF
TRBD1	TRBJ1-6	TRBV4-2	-	TGTGCCAGCAGCCAAGGGTTAGGGGGCAGAGACTATAATTCACCCCTCCACTTT	CASSQGLGGRDYNSPLHF
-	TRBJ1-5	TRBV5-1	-	TGCGCCAGCAGTTTTCAGGGATATAGCAATCAGCCCCAGCATTTT	CASSFQGYSNQPQHF
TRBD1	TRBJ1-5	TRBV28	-	TGTGCCAGCAGTTTAGCCACGGGACAGGGGCGGTTTGGCAATCAGCCCCAGCATTTT	CASSLATGQGRFGNQPQHF
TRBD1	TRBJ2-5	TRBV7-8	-	TGTGCCAGCAGACCTAGAGCCCGGGACAGGGCGCAAGAGACCCAGTACTTC	CASRPRARDRAQETQYF
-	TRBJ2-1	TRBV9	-	TGTGCCAGCAGTCCCTGGGGGGGCCTCAATGAGCAGTTCTTC	CASSPWGGLNEQFF